These T cell receptor beta chains were read from a single sample in a study of blood T cell repertoires in COVID-19. Sequencing was performed with immunoSEQ multiplex PCR; in TCRdb, only in-frame clones are kept and a portion is missing. The table lists 140,000 to 150,000 clones, approximately 90% of them singletons. Sample: PBMCs or T cells enriched from blood (not recorded which). These receptors were taken from a man aged 50 to 60 who had recovered from COVID-19. The conserved cysteine and the conserved F or W are not part of the CDR3 here. A D gene is named only where the DNA matches it firmly. Size is stated for part of the rows, as once, few or many counts, or as a class when the clone is expanded.

clone_size	j_call	v_call	d_call	cdr3_aa
once	TRBJ2-1	TRBV29-1	NA	SVEVGRNEQF
NA	TRBJ1-4	TRBV6-6	TRBD1	ASSPGQGASTNEKLF
NA	TRBJ2-6	TRBV6-6	TRBD1	ASSPGTGFSGANVLT
NA	TRBJ1-5	TRBV12-3/TRBV12-4	NA	ASSSTVNQPQH
NA	TRBJ2-7	TRBV9	NA	ASSVDSGRGGSYEQY
NA	TRBJ2-1	TRBV27	NA	ASSLLPSSYNEQF
NA	TRBJ1-1	TRBV18	NA	ASSPVPSDTEAF
NA	TRBJ1-5	TRBV5-8	NA	ASSFITPRNQPQH
once	TRBJ2-3	TRBV29-1	NA	SVEGDSGTDTQY
once	TRBJ2-1	TRBV24-1	NA	ATSGTTSYNEQF
NA	TRBJ1-2	TRBV30	NA	AWSVGGRGNGYT
NA	TRBJ1-2	TRBV10-3	TRBD1	AISDQNGQGAHYGYT
few	TRBJ1-5	TRBV19	TRBD1	ASSPLDRANQPQH
NA	TRBJ2-6	TRBV29-1	TRBD1	SVEGDRVSGANVLT
NA	TRBJ1-2	TRBV6-5	NA	ASSYSAGRSGYT
NA	TRBJ1-6	TRBV24-1	TRBD1	AASGTGGSPLH
NA	TRBJ2-5	TRBV19	TRBD2	ASRHPGSGSAAETQY
NA	TRBJ2-2	TRBV24-1	NA	ATSDTGSTGELF
few	TRBJ1-3	TRBV10-3	NA	AIAGSGNTIY
NA	TRBJ2-7	TRBV10-2	TRBD2	ASTGGGRGSREQY
NA	TRBJ2-1	TRBV9	TRBD1	ASSADRWEQF
NA	TRBJ2-2	TRBV5-4	NA	ASSLFEAKFTGELF
NA	TRBJ1-2	TRBV18	NA	ASSPTRDYYGYT
NA	TRBJ1-5	TRBV21-1	NA	ASSKGGQGAQPSNQPQH
NA	TRBJ2-1	TRBV24-1	TRBD1	ATSDPGTDSYNEQF
NA	TRBJ2-1	TRBV15	NA	ATSKGGTYNEQF
NA	TRBJ1-1	TRBV28	TRBD1	ASSTTKRGRWTEAF
NA	TRBJ1-1	TRBV18	NA	ASSLGENTEAF
NA	TRBJ2-1	TRBV9	TRBD2	ASSVRKTSGYNEQF
NA	TRBJ2-3	TRBV11-2	NA	ASSLDTGDTQY
NA	TRBJ2-1	TRBV3-1/TRBV3-2	TRBD2	ASSQEGKSGAPSYNEQF
NA	TRBJ2-1	TRBV13	NA	ASSRPGSSYNEQF
NA	TRBJ1-1	TRBV2	TRBD1	ASSGTGAEAF
NA	TRBJ2-1	TRBV24-1	NA	ATSDLGLNNEQF
NA	TRBJ2-1	TRBV27	NA	ASSPTPITGSSYNEQF
NA	TRBJ2-4	TRBV7-9	NA	ASSLKSGNIQY
NA	TRBJ2-5	TRBV2	TRBD2	ASRGLAGGFRETQY
NA	TRBJ2-5	TRBV5-6	NA	ASSLRQAETQY
few	TRBJ2-7	TRBV7-9	NA	ASSPPFRESTYEQY
NA	TRBJ2-3	TRBV29-1	NA	SVDGVLQTDTQY
NA	TRBJ1-2	TRBV2	NA	ASSERQSTNYGYT
NA	TRBJ1-2	TRBV4-3	NA	ASSQDRGGLRGYT
NA	TRBJ2-2	TRBV2	NA	ASTLLVANTGELF
few	TRBJ2-7	TRBV5-1	NA	ASSLGEADAPYEQY
few	TRBJ2-1	TRBV19	NA	ASTRPGAKTYNEQF
once	TRBJ1-5	TRBV2	NA	ASSASTGLRSQPQH
NA	TRBJ2-2	TRBV12-2	NA	ASRFGRGRALTGELF
NA	TRBJ1-1	TRBV28	TRBD1	ALSRGQIAAF
few	TRBJ1-5	TRBV28	TRBD1	ASSLGGTGRYRSNQPQH
NA	TRBJ2-7	TRBV23-1	NA	ASSQSVPVRNSYEQY
NA	TRBJ1-2	TRBV7-2	NA	ASSLVSQGGYT
once	TRBJ2-7	TRBV18	TRBD1	ASSPRKDRGNEQY
once	TRBJ2-3	TRBV18	TRBD2	ASSYTPGLAADTQY
NA	TRBJ1-1	TRBV4-1	TRBD1	ASSRMWTGANTEAF
NA	TRBJ1-2	TRBV28	NA	ASSTIKGGYT
NA	TRBJ1-1	TRBV13	TRBD1	ASSSRTGLTF
once	TRBJ2-3	TRBV4-3	NA	ASSPSGRRLTDTQY
NA	TRBJ2-3	TRBV15	NA	ATSRGGGPGDTQY
once	TRBJ2-5	TRBV5-6	NA	ASSPTGSSETQY